Listed below are T cell receptor beta chains from one sample, sequenced in a study of regulatory dendritic cells for organ transplantation. The antigens of these receptors remain unknown. Clones were sequenced by immunoSEQ multiplex PCR, and TCRdb holds only the in-frame ones, with some missing. This table has more than 9,500 clones, 62% appearing once. Material: naive CD8+ T cells from blood cultured with dendritic cells. These receptors originate from a human donor in good health. Each CDR3 is given with its conserved first and last residue. D genes are given only for firm matches. Clone size is not always given. Where it is, it says once, few, many or a class for expanded clones.

j_gene | abundance | v_gene | d_gene | len | CDR3nt | CDR3aa
TRBJ2-7 | once | TRBV7-7 | TRBD1 | 14 | TGTGCTAGCAGTTCCGGGACAGGGGACTACGAGCAGTACTTC | CASSSGTGDYEQYF
TRBJ1-4 | once | TRBV5-1 | - | 17 | TGCGCCAGCAGCTTGGCCAGGGCGGGAGGAACTAATGAAAAACTGTTTTTT | CASSLARAGGTNEKLFF
TRBJ2-3 | - | TRBV4-1 | - | 13 | TGCGCCAGCAGCCAAGATTGGAGAGATACGCAGTATTTT | CASSQDWRDTQYF
TRBJ1-5 | - | TRBV7-2 | - | 15 | TGTGCCAGCAGCTTAGGACAGAATAGCAATCAGCCCCAGCATTTT | CASSLGQNSNQPQHF
TRBJ2-1 | - | TRBV7-8 | - | 16 | TGTGCCAGCAGCTTAGATCCCGGAGCCGCCTACAATGAGCAGTTCTTC | CASSLDPGAAYNEQFF
TRBJ1-6 | - | TRBV4-3 | - | 17 | TGCGCCAGCAGCCAAGATGGGGCCTACCTAAATAATTCACCCCTCCACTTT | CASSQDGAYLNNSPLHF
TRBJ2-5 | - | TRBV11-3 | - | 13 | TGTGCCAGCAGCCTGCCGGTTGGTGAGACCCAGTACTTC | CASSLPVGETQYF
TRBJ2-2 | - | TRBV7-7 | - | 15 | TGTGCCAGCAGCTTAGTCTCCCCGGGCACCGGGGAGCTGTTTTTT | CASSLVSPGTGELFF
TRBJ1-5 | - | TRBV7-8 | TRBD1 | 18 | TGTGCCAGCAGCTTATCGCCGGACAGGGAAGTTGACAATCAGCCCCAGCATTTT | CASSLSPDREVDNQPQHF
TRBJ1-2 | - | TRBV7-9 | TRBD1 | 14 | TGTGCCAGCAGAAACTGGGACAGGAGCTATGGCTACACCTTC | CASRNWDRSYGYTF
TRBJ2-6 | - | TRBV5-6 | - | 19 | TGTGCCAGCAGCCTCTTCGGCTACGAGACAGGCTACGGGGCCAACGTCCTGACTTTC | CASSLFGYETGYGANVLTF
TRBJ1-1 | once | TRBV6-1 | - | 14 | TGTGCCAGCAGTGATGGTCAGTACAGCTCTGAAGCTTTCTTT | CASSDGQYSSEAFF
TRBJ1-1 | - | TRBV6-5 | - | 13 | TGTGCCAGCAGCGGGAAGGGTAAATGGTTGGCTTTCTTT | CASSGKGKWLAFF
TRBJ1-1 | - | TRBV5-4 | - | 13 | TGTGCCAGCAGCAGCTCTTTAAGTACTGAAGCTTTCTTT | CASSSSLSTEAFF
TRBJ1-2 | medium-sized | TRBV6-6 | - | 12 | TGTGCCAGCAGTCCCGGGGGGCATGGCTACACCTTC | CASSPGGHGYTF
TRBJ2-3 | - | TRBV7-3 | TRBD2 | 15 | TGTGCCAGCAGCTTTAGCGGGGGGGCCTCAGATACGCAGTATTTT | CASSFSGGASDTQYF
TRBJ2-7 | - | TRBV7-2 | - | 14 | TGTGCCAGCAGCCGCAAGACTTTTCCCTACGAGCAGTACTTC | CASSRKTFPYEQYF
TRBJ2-7 | few | TRBV7-2 | TRBD1 | 15 | TGTGCCAGCAGCTCGGGACAGGGACCCTCCTACGAGCAGTACTTC | CASSSGQGPSYEQYF
TRBJ2-5 | - | TRBV5-6 | - | 15 | TGTGCCAGCAGCTTGCGCCACGGTCTCCAAGAGACCCAGTACTTC | CASSLRHGLQETQYF
TRBJ1-6 | - | TRBV9 | - | 17 | TGTGCCAGCGGGCCTAGACCAGCTACAGGGATAGATTCACCCCTCCACTTT | CASGPRPATGIDSPLHF
TRBJ2-7 | few | TRBV19 | TRBD1 | 15 | TGTGCCAGTAGTATCCTCGGACAGGGGGCCTACGAGCAGTACTTC | CASSILGQGAYEQYF
TRBJ1-5 | - | TRBV19 | - | 15 | TGTGCCAGTAGTCCCGGACAGTATAGCAATCAGCCCCAGCATTTT | CASSPGQYSNQPQHF
TRBJ2-1 | - | TRBV9 | TRBD2 | 15 | TGTGCCAGCAGCGCGAGCGGGGCCCTCGGCAATGAGCAGTTCTTC | CASSASGALGNEQFF
TRBJ1-1 | few | TRBV19 | - | 13 | TGTGCCAGTAGTCTCTCTTTGAACACTGAAGCTTTCTTT | CASSLSLNTEAFF
TRBJ2-6 | - | TRBV7-9 | - | 19 | TGTGCCAGCAGCGGACTAACGGGACAGTTCCCTTCTGGGGCCAACGTCCTGACTTTC | CASSGLTGQFPSGANVLTF
TRBJ1-5 | - | TRBV19 | - | 13 | TGTGCCAGTATCGCGGGCCCTGGTCAGCCCCAGCATTTT | CASIAGPGQPQHF
TRBJ2-1 | - | TRBV28 | TRBD2 | 14 | TGTGCCAGCAGTGCGGGACTAGCGAAGCATGAGCAGTTCTTC | CASSAGLAKHEQFF
TRBJ2-3 | once | TRBV4-2 | TRBD2 | 16 | TGTGCCAGCAGCCAAGTCAGCGGGGGCGGCACAGATACGCAGTATTTT | CASSQVSGGGTDTQYF
TRBJ2-7 | - | TRBV4-1 | - | 14 | TGCGCCAGCAGCGAGGATGGATCTCACTACGAGCAGTACTTC | CASSEDGSHYEQYF